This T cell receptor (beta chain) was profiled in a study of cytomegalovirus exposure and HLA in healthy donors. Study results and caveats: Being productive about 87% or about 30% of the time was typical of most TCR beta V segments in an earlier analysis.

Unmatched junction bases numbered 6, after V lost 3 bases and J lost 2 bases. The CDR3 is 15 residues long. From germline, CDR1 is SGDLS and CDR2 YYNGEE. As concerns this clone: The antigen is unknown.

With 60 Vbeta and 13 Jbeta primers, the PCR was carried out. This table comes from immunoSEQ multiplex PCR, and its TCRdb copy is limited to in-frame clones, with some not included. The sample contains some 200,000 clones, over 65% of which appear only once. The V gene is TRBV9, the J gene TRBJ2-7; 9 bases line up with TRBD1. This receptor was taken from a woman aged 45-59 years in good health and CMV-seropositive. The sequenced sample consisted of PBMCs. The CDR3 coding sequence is TGTGCCAGCAGCGGACAGGGACAGGGCCCCTACGAGCAGTACTTC. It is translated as CASSGQGQGPYEQYF.